This T cell receptor beta chain was recovered during a study of shared clonotypes between healthy human individuals. V shed 0 bases, J shed 3 bases, and the junction held 11 bases outside the gene matches. The CDR3 has 18 amino acids. The germline gives CDR1 ENHRY, CDR2 SYGVKD. The protocol was immunoSEQ multiplex PCR, while the TCRdb copy is restricted to in-frame clones and leaves out a portion. Here the sample spans about 2.3 million clones, just over 90% being singletons. The V and J genes are TRBV10-3 and TRBJ2-1; 7 bases match TRBD2. Sequencing input: naive CD4+ T cells from PBMCs. The subset: CD45RA+ positively selected. The TCR originated in a man aged 18 to 29 in good health. Some clones in this sample may be carry-over from other donors' samples. For the CDR3, the DNA is TGTGCCATCAGTGAGTCGACGTACGGCGCGGGAGACTACAATGAGCAGTTCTTC. This codes for CAISESTYGAGDYNEQFF.